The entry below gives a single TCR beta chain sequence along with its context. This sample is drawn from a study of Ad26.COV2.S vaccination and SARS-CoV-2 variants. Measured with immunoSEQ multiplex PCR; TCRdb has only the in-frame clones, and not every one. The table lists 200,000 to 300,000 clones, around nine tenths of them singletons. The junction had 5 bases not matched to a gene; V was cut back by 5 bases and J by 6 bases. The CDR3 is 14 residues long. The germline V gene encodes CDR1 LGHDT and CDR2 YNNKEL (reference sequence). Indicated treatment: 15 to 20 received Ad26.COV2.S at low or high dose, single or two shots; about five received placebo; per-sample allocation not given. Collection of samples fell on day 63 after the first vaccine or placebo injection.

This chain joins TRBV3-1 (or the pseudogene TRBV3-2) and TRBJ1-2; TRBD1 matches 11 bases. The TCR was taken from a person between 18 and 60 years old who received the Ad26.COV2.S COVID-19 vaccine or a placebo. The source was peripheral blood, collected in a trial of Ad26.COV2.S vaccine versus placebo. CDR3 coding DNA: TGTGCCAGCAGCGGACAGGGGGCGCAGAATGGCTACACCTTC. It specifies CASSGQGAQNGYTF.